This TCR beta chain comes out of a study of post-analysis software for immune sequencing data (dated by TCRdb to about 2015). Regarding the complete study: Recorded disease courses included relapsing-remitting, secondary progressive and progressive-relapsing multiple sclerosis, with some patients lacking subtype annotation. The patient repertoires were set against about 12 previously published healthy control repertoires from donors whose ages ranged from about 6 to 25 years. A subset of samples was prepared in parallel using single-end sample barcoding, then pooled and co-amplified after Illumina adapter ligation. Paper-wide results and their limitations: Multiple sclerosis patients had significantly lower normalized Chao1 diversity than controls, a result that suggests substantial peripheral T-cell clonal expansion. The control group was slightly older than the multiple sclerosis patient group. Roughly 5 TRBV segments, including TRBV5-6, TRBV5-1 and TRBV20-1, were significantly more frequent in patients than controls. Strong co-clustering of samples prepared in the same batch was shown by direct clustering with F measure, prompting a batch-effect correction.

The CDR3 holds 16 amino acids from the cysteine to the phenylalanine. The CDR3 DNA has 48 bases and is translated from base 1. V and J are trimmed by 3 bases and 3 bases, and the gene matches miss 6 bases of the junction. Taken from the germline V gene, the CDR1 and CDR2 loops are SGHAT and FQNNGV. To demonstrate the VDJtools post-analysis software, TCR beta repertoires were profiled from the peripheral blood of about a dozen young patients with multiple sclerosis. Multiple sclerosis patients were children and adolescents aged roughly 6 to 16 years. The protocol used for the library was PCR. The sample was run on an Illumina HiSeq 2500. To reduce PCR and sequencing biases, unique molecular identifiers were incorporated into the TCR beta cDNA libraries. Per 1 to 10 million input T cells, roughly 0.5 million cDNA molecules were obtained, such that each molecule approximated one T cell. The patient libraries were prepared and sequenced using the same protocol as the earlier healthy control dataset. Samples belonging to the same batch were prepared together, multiplexed and sequenced on a shared HiSeq lane. In the authors' own workflow: Raw barcoded reads were processed with MIGEC, discarding single-read molecular identifier groups before consensus assembly and CDR3 extraction. Clonotype tables were post-analysed with VDJtools, and diversity was normalized by down-sampling all datasets to the smallest sample size. Repertoire overlap clustering matched CDR3 amino acid but not nucleotide sequences to correct batch-related cross-sample contamination. Through fastp at Q25 and MiXCR, TCRdb rebuilt clones from the public reads, retaining in-frame beta chains. Rows merge per CDR3 protein into single entries with the most common DNA and genes. TCRdb's processing, not the authors', yielded these V and J calls. This sample gives hundreds of thousands of distinct CDR3 sequences in total; roughly three fifths of them show up just once. The ten largest clones capture about 11% of the sample.

Details on this clonotype: This receptor's antigen is unknown. No much larger clone is present one base from it, and per-base qualities are unavailable.

This receptor was obtained from a girl between 2 and 10 years old with multiple sclerosis. The V gene is TRBV11-2 and the J gene is TRBJ2-7, with 12 bases aligning to TRBD2. Sequenced: blood. The encoded CDR3 is CASSFGLAGQNYEQYF. The nucleotide sequence is TGTGCCAGCAGCTTCGGACTAGCGGGACAAAACTACGAGCAGTACTTC. Extended through the reference TRBV11-2 and TRBJ2-7 proteins, this CDR3 yields the full variable domain: EAGVAQSPRYKIIEKRQSVAFWCNPISGHATLYWYQQILGQGPKLLIQFQNNGVVDDSQLPKDRFSAERLKGVDSTLKIQPAKLEDSAVYLCASSFGLAGQNYEQYFGPGTRLTVT.